The present TCR beta chain was sequenced within a study of shared clonotypes between healthy human individuals. Germline V CDR1 and CDR2: GTSNPN, SVGIG (reference sequence). Trimming cost V 4 bases and J 3 bases, with 16 bases left between them. The CDR3 is 14 amino acids. Note on this clone: No antigen is known for it.

Findings and limits, study-wide: Clonotype sharing among donors likely depends on sequencing depth. Few donors restricted represented genetic and exposure-history diversity.

Loaded into unsorted PBMC replicate PCRs was approximately 320 ng DNA, 25,000 to 30,000 T cell genomes. The assay was immunoSEQ multiplex PCR, and TCRdb's table has in-frame clones only and misses some. The profile covers 450,000 to 500,000 clones, with 78% appearing a single time and around 13% taken by the ten largest. Approximately 90 million PBMCs went into genomic DNA for unsorted samples. The TCR sequence derives from a woman aged 40 to 50 in good health. Some clones in this sample may be carry-over from other donors' samples. Material for sequencing was PBMCs. The gene calls are TRBV30 and TRBJ2-7; either TRBD1 or TRBD2 may supply D (7 bases each). The CDR3 nucleotides are TGTGCCTGGACCAGGGACAGCGGGGACTACGAGCAGTACTTC. Translation gives CAWTRDSGDYEQYF.